This TCR beta chain was identified during a study of cytomegalovirus exposure and HLA in healthy donors. Study findings and constraints: Being productive about 90% or about 30% of the time was typical of most TCR beta V segments in an earlier analysis.

On this clone itself: Its antigen remains unknown.

CDR3 length: 16 residues. CDR1 is MNHEY, CDR2 SMNVEV, per germline (reference sequence). With V trimmed by 5 bases and J by 6 bases, 11 bases remained unmatched. PCR primers comprised 60 Vbeta and 13 Jbeta primers. In the original analysis: Unique TCR beta chains numbered around 75 million in a later analysis, with roughly 10 million shared. Some clones are missing from TCRdb's copy, which holds only in-frame ones; the method was immunoSEQ multiplex PCR. Clone size and the V and J calls come from that table; the DNA yielded D and trimming. The repertoire holds tens of thousands of clones, with approximately 71% as singletons.

The sample was PBMCs. This chain connects TRBV27 to TRBJ2-2; 8 positions match TRBD1. The sequence was collected from a man in his forties or fifties in good health and CMV-seronegative. The CDR3: CASSLRQGAVAGELFF. CDR3 sequence (DNA): TGTGCCAGCAGTCTCCGCCAGGGGGCTGTAGCCGGGGAGCTGTTTTTT.